The 11 T cell receptor beta chains given below trace back to one sample, sequenced in a study of blood T cell repertoires in COVID-19. The protocol was immunoSEQ multiplex PCR, while the TCRdb copy is restricted to in-frame clones and leaves out a portion. Among 360,000 or so clones, 75% to 90% were seen once, and the ten largest hold 5.1%. Sequencing was carried out using PBMCs or T cells enriched from blood (not recorded which). All receptors derive from a woman aged 50 to 60 who had recovered from COVID-19.

This chain joins TRBV10-3 and TRBJ2-5; 7 positions match TRBD2. Germline CDR1 ENHRY, CDR2 SYGVKD. There are 16 residues in the CDR3. The V gene end was trimmed by 0 bases and the J gene end by 2 bases; junction bases not matched to a gene: 6. The CDR3: CAISESGGGLQETQYF. The CDR3 DNA is TGTGCCATCAGTGAGTCGGGGGGGGGACTTCAAGAGACCCAGTACTTC.

The rearrangement joins TRBV30 to TRBJ2-7; D not certain. This CDR3 has 13 amino acids. Trimming shortened V by 0 bases and J by 2 bases, and 8 bases separated the two germline ends. From germline, CDR1 is GTSNPN and CDR2 SVGIG (reference sequence). CDR3 in amino acids: CAWSVPSTYEQYF. CDR3 nucleotide sequence: TGTGCCTGGAGTGTACCATCTACCTACGAGCAGTACTTC.

This clone was recorded once. The rearrangement joins TRBV27 to TRBJ1-1; D might be TRBD1 (5 bases). V was trimmed by 6 bases and J by 4 bases, leaving 18 bases between them. The CDR3 has 15 amino acids. Per germline, CDR1 MNHEY and CDR2 SMNVEV (reference sequence). In nucleotides, the CDR3 is TGTGCCAGCAGCCGAGACTGGGGGGAACGCACTGAAGCTTTCTTT. It translates to CASSRDWGERTEAFF.

The chain joins TRBV27 to TRBJ2-6; 7 positions agree with TRBD1. The J segment lost 11 bases and the V segment lost 5 bases, leaving 6 bases of the junction unmatched. The CDR3 loop spans 13 amino acids. The V gene's germline CDR1 is MNHEY and CDR2 SMNVEV (reference sequence). CDR3 sequence reads: CASSPPGTDVLTF. DNA for the CDR3: TGTGCCAGCAGTCCCCCCGGGACAGACGTCCTGACTTTC.

This chain joins TRBV4-3 and TRBJ1-5, with 7 bases matching TRBD1. Germline CDR1 is LGHNA and CDR2 is YSLEER. This CDR3 region has 16 residues. Trimming at V came to 0 bases and at J to 7 bases, leaving 9 bases not matched to a gene. CDR3 in amino acids: CASSQDYRGGGQPQHF. As DNA, the CDR3 is TGCGCCAGCAGCCAAGATTACAGGGGCGGTGGACAGCCCCAGCATTTT.

This chain joins TRBV20-1 and TRBJ2-4; D unclear. The CDR3 runs 13 residues. Looked up from germline, CDR1 is DFQATT and CDR2 is SNEGSKA (reference sequence). The V end was cut by 3 bases, the J end by 0 bases, with 6 bases between. CDR3 coding DNA: TGCAGTGCTAGTGCCTTAGCCAAAAACATTCAGTACTTC. It translates to CSASALAKNIQYF.

The chain recombines TRBV18 with TRBJ2-3, with TRBD1 as a possible D gene (6 bases). There are 14 residues in the CDR3. Germline V gene sequence: CDR1 KGHSH, CDR2 LQKENI. Trimming left V 5 bases short and J 0 bases short, with 9 bases between. Here the CDR3 DNA reads TGTGCCAGCTCATATCAGGGGAGCACAGATACGCAGTATTTT. Translating it yields CASSYQGSTDTQYF. Complete variable domain (other parts from reference TRBV18 and TRBJ2-3): NAGVMQNPRHLVRRRGQEARLRCSPMKGHSHVYWYRQLPEEGLKFMVYLQKENIIDESGMPKERFSAEFPKEGPSILRIQQVVRGDSAAYFCASSYQGSTDTQYFGPGTRLTVL.

This clone was observed once. The CDR3 coding sequence is TGTGCCAGCACCGGTGAAGCGGGGTTAACATACAATGAGCAGTTCTTC. This encodes CASTGEAGLTYNEQFF. The rearrangement uses TRBV7-9 and TRBJ2-1; the match to TRBD2 covers 7 bases. The CDR3 totals 16 residues. Germline trimming cut 7 bases from V and 4 bases from J; bases unmatched to any gene: 13. From germline, CDR1 is SEHNR and CDR2 FQNEAQ (reference sequence).

The count of this clone is one. The chain is built from TRBV5-1 and TRBJ2-7; 8 bases are a match to TRBD1. Trimming took 0 bases from V and 7 from J; bases not matched to a gene: 6. The CDR3 is made up of 14 amino acids. The germline gives CDR1 SGHRS, CDR2 YFSETQ. The CDR3 protein is CASSLGQGALEQYF. The CDR3 coding sequence is TGCGCCAGCAGCTTGGGTCAGGGGGCGCTTGAGCAGTACTTC.

The rearrangement uses TRBV3-1 (or the pseudogene TRBV3-2) and TRBJ2-5; D is unresolved. Germline-derived CDR1 and CDR2 are LGHDT and YNNKEL (reference sequence). The CDR3 runs 14 residues. V was pared by 0 bases and J by 2 bases, with 7 bases between. The CDR3 coding sequence is TGTGCCAGCAGCCAAGATCAAACTCAAGAGACCCAGTACTTC. Its protein product is CASSQDQTQETQYF.

V usage is TRBV5-1 and J usage is TRBJ2-1; TRBD2 matches 11 bases. CDR1 SGHRS and CDR2 YFSETQ come from the germline V gene. The CDR3 has 19 amino acids. With V trimmed by 4 bases and J by 0 bases, 12 bases remained unmatched. CDR3 DNA sequence: TGCGCCAGCAGCCTCCCCTCGACTAGCGGGGATAGCTCCTACAATGAGCAGTTCTTC. It yields the protein CASSLPSTSGDSSYNEQFF.